Listed below are T cell receptor beta chains from one sample, sequenced in a study of early T cells in non-severe SARS-CoV-2 infection. One entry per CDR3 protein results from TCRdb running MiXCR on the 5' RACE reads. This table holds 80,000 to 95,000 distinct CDR3 sequences, around 15% found once. The material sequenced was whole blood. The receptors originated from an adult who was a healthcare worker with PCR-confirmed SARS-CoV-2 infection or an uninfected control (not recorded which). Each CDR3 is given with its conserved first and last residue. D genes are given only for firm matches. Clone size appears in some rows only: once, few, many, or a class for an expanded clone.

j_gene,d_gene,abundance,v_gene,CDR3nt,CDR3aa
TRBJ1-4,.,few,TRBV11-2,TGTGTCAGCAGCCTAGGGGGGAATTTGAATGAAAAACTGTTTTTT,CVSSLGGNLNEKLFF
TRBJ2-1,TRBD2,few,TRBV13,TGTGCCAGCAGCGCCCGGAGCGGGGGAAGGAATGTGCAGTTCTTC,CASSARSGGRNVQFF
TRBJ2-7,TRBD1,many,TRBV12-3/TRBV12-4,TGTGCCAGCAGCCCCGCCAGGGGGCAAGCCTACGAGCAGTACTTC,CASSPARGQAYEQYF
TRBJ2-5,TRBD2,few,TRBV10-3,TGTGCCATCAGTGAGACTAGCGGGCTTCAAGAGACCCAGTACTTC,CAISETSGLQETQYF
TRBJ2-1,TRBD2,.,TRBV19,TGTGCCAGTAGTATAGACATTAGCGGGGGCGATTACAATGAGCAGTTCTTC,CASSIDISGGDYNEQFF
TRBJ2-1,TRBD2,few,TRBV12-3/TRBV12-4,TGTGCCAGCAGACCGGGACTAGCCTCCTACAATGAGCAGTTCTTC,CASRPGLASYNEQFF
TRBJ2-2,TRBD2,few,TRBV7-6,TGTGCCAGCAGCCTCCCAGCGGGGGGGCACACCGGGGAGCTGTTTTTT,CASSLPAGGHTGELFF
TRBJ1-1,.,few,TRBV10-3,TGTGCCATCAGCCGAACAGGGCTTGGGACTGAAGCTTTCTTT,CAISRTGLGTEAFF
TRBJ1-5,.,.,TRBV12-3/TRBV12-4,TGTGCCAGCAGTCCCTCTCGGTTCAGCAATCAGCCCCAGCATTTT,CASSPSRFSNQPQHF
TRBJ1-2,.,few,TRBV7-2,TGTGCCAGCAGCTTAGCTGCTCAGGGAGTGGATGGCTACACCTTC,CASSLAAQGVDGYTF
TRBJ2-3,TRBD1,.,TRBV20-1,TGCAGTGCTAGTCGTAGCACCACCGGGACAGGTACCACAGATACGCAGTATTTT,CSASRSTTGTGTTDTQYF
TRBJ1-2,.,many,TRBV12-3/TRBV12-4,TGTGCCAGCAACTTTAGAGGGGAGTATGGCTACACCTTC,CASNFRGEYGYTF
TRBJ2-4,.,.,TRBV5-6,TGTGCCAGCAGAACTCTGCGGACGCCTCTAGCCAAAAACATTCAGTACTTC,CASRTLRTPLAKNIQYF
TRBJ1-3,.,many,TRBV7-9,TGTGCCAGCAGTGGCCCTCTCTCTGGAAACACCATATATTTT,CASSGPLSGNTIYF
TRBJ2-4,.,many,TRBV20-1,TGCAGTGCTAGAGATCTTTCCCTAAGTGGAGACATTCAGTACTTC,CSARDLSLSGDIQYF
TRBJ2-3,TRBD2,.,TRBV29-1,TGCAGCGTTGAACTAAGGTTAGCGGGGAGCACAGATACGCAGTATTTT,CSVELRLAGSTDTQYF
TRBJ2-2,TRBD2,many,TRBV5-1,TGCGCCAGCAGCTTGGGCCCGCGGGGGGGCGCCGGGGAGCTGTTTTTT,CASSLGPRGGAGELFF
TRBJ1-4,.,.,TRBV5-1,TGCGCCAGCAGCTTGGCGGGACCCGGGTCGGAAAAACTGTTTTTT,CASSLAGPGSEKLFF
TRBJ1-2,.,.,TRBV12-3/TRBV12-4,TGTGCCAGCAGTTTCGTAGAGTATGGCTACACCTTC,CASSFVEYGYTF
TRBJ1-2,.,.,TRBV5-1,TGCGCCAGCAGGAAGGGGATTGGGGCCAACTATGGCTACACCTTC,CASRKGIGANYGYTF
TRBJ2-3,.,.,TRBV5-1,TGCGCCAGCAGCCAATCTCCGAATAGCGGAATCACAGATACGCAGTATTTT,CASSQSPNSGITDTQYF
TRBJ2-5,TRBD1,.,TRBV6-5,TGTGCCAGCAGACCTACCGACAGGGTCGAAGAGACCCAGTACTTC,CASRPTDRVEETQYF
TRBJ2-4,TRBD1,few,TRBV27,TGTGCCAGCAGAAGCCCCGGACAGGGGTCGGACATTCAGTACTTC,CASRSPGQGSDIQYF
TRBJ2-1,.,.,TRBV6-4,TGTGCCAGCAGTGACTCACTCGGGGGGCCCGATGAGCAGTTCTTC,CASSDSLGGPDEQFF
TRBJ1-1,.,many,TRBV12-3/TRBV12-4,TGTGCCAGCAGTTGGACGGCGGGCACTGAAGCTTTCTTT,CASSWTAGTEAFF
TRBJ2-1,.,few,TRBV6-2/TRBV6-3,TGTGCCAGCATCAGGGCTGCTGGCGTCGGGGTGGACAATGAGCAGTTCTTC,CASIRAAGVGVDNEQFF
TRBJ1-5,TRBD1,few,TRBV12-5,TGTGCCTGGGCCACAGGGGACAATCAGCCCCAGCATTTT,CAWATGDNQPQHF
TRBJ2-2,.,few,TRBV11-2,TGTGCCAGCAGCACAACCGTCGGGGAGCTGTTTTTT,CASSTTVGELFF
TRBJ1-1,.,many,TRBV2,TGTGCCAGCAGTGAAGCATCCAGGGGGAACACTGAAGCTTTCTTT,CASSEASRGNTEAFF
TRBJ2-1,.,few,TRBV12-3/TRBV12-4,TGTGCCAGCGGGGCCGGGGGGCGCTCCTACAATGAGCAGTTCTTC,CASGAGGRSYNEQFF
TRBJ2-1,TRBD2,many,TRBV3-1,TGTGCCAGCAGCCAGAGGACTAGTCGCAATGAGCAGTTCTTC,CASSQRTSRNEQFF
TRBJ1-1,.,few,TRBV4-1,TGCGCCAGCAGCTTCATTCAGGGAGGTCTTGGTGAAGCTTTCTTT,CASSFIQGGLGEAFF
TRBJ2-5,.,many,TRBV4-3,TGCGCCAGCAGCCAAGATCGTCAGGATCAAGAGACCCAGTACTTC,CASSQDRQDQETQYF
TRBJ2-7,.,many,TRBV10-1,TGCGCCAGCAGTGAGTCTGGGAGCTCCTACGAGCAGTACTTC,CASSESGSSYEQYF
TRBJ1-5,.,.,TRBV6-5,TGTGCCAGTCACCTCCGGGGCCTGCCGCCGGGGCAGCCCCAGCATTTT,CASHLRGLPPGQPQHF
TRBJ2-3,.,.,TRBV5-6,TGTGCCAGCAGCTTAAGTAGCACAGATACGCAGTATTTT,CASSLSSTDTQYF
TRBJ1-1,.,.,TRBV9,TGTGCCAGCAGCGTAGAGGGGTGGGATGGCTTGAACACTGAAGCTTTCTTT,CASSVEGWDGLNTEAFF
TRBJ2-7,.,few,TRBV6-1,TGTGCCAGCAGGTTAGCGGACCGGACGAATTACGAGCAGTACTTC,CASRLADRTNYEQYF
TRBJ1-2,.,many,TRBV6-5,TGTGCCAGCAGATTCAAATGGGGAGATGGCTACACCTTC,CASRFKWGDGYTF
TRBJ2-7,.,many,TRBV27,TGTGCCAGCAGTAGGGAGGCCCCAACATCCTACGAGCAGTACTTC,CASSREAPTSYEQYF
TRBJ2-1,TRBD2,.,TRBV19,TGTGCCAGTAGTACTCGACTAGCGGGGAATGAGGATGAGCAGTTCTTC,CASSTRLAGNEDEQFF
TRBJ2-2,TRBD1,many,TRBV7-9,TGTGCCAGCAGCGAACGGGACAGGGGGGCCGGGGAGCTGTTTTTT,CASSERDRGAGELFF
TRBJ2-3,TRBD1,.,TRBV28,TGTGCCAGCGGCCGGACAGGGGGCACAGATACGCAGTATTTT,CASGRTGGTDTQYF
TRBJ1-2,.,.,TRBV28,TGTGCCAGCAGTTTCCGTGACTATGGCTACACCTTC,CASSFRDYGYTF
TRBJ2-1,TRBD1,many,TRBV5-1,TGCGCCAGCAGCCCCCAGGGGGCAGGGAACAATGAGCAGTTCTTC,CASSPQGAGNNEQFF
TRBJ2-1,.,.,TRBV29-1,TGCAGCGTTCGCCCACGACTCGGGGATGAGCAGTTCTTC,CSVRPRLGDEQFF
TRBJ2-3,.,many,TRBV6-1,TGTGCCAGCAGTGCCTCCCGGGGGCCGGGCACAGATACGCAGTATTTT,CASSASRGPGTDTQYF
TRBJ1-2,.,few,TRBV28,TGTGCCAGCAGCCTGACTAACTATGGCTACACCTTC,CASSLTNYGYTF
TRBJ1-1,TRBD1,few,TRBV18,TGTGCCAGCTCACTTCGGACAGGGGGGAACACTGAAGCTTTCTTT,CASSLRTGGNTEAFF
TRBJ1-2,.,.,TRBV9,TGTGCCAGCAGCGGGGACGGAACTAACTATGGCTACACCTTC,CASSGDGTNYGYTF
TRBJ1-1,.,few,TRBV14,TGTGCCAGCAGCCATCTGGGCACTGAAGCTTTCTTT,CASSHLGTEAFF
TRBJ2-3,.,.,TRBV5-8,TGTGCCAGCAGCTACAAGGGCGCGGGCACAGATACGCAGTATTTT,CASSYKGAGTDTQYF
TRBJ2-3,.,.,TRBV4-3,TGCGCCAGCAGCCAAAAATGGACGGGTCCAGATACGCAGTATTTT,CASSQKWTGPDTQYF
TRBJ1-1,.,many,TRBV11-3,TGTGCCAGCAGCCAGACTAGAGGTGAAGCTTTCTTT,CASSQTRGEAFF
TRBJ2-5,.,many,TRBV29-1,TGCAGCGTTGAGAACGGAGGGACCCAGTACTTC,CSVENGGTQYF